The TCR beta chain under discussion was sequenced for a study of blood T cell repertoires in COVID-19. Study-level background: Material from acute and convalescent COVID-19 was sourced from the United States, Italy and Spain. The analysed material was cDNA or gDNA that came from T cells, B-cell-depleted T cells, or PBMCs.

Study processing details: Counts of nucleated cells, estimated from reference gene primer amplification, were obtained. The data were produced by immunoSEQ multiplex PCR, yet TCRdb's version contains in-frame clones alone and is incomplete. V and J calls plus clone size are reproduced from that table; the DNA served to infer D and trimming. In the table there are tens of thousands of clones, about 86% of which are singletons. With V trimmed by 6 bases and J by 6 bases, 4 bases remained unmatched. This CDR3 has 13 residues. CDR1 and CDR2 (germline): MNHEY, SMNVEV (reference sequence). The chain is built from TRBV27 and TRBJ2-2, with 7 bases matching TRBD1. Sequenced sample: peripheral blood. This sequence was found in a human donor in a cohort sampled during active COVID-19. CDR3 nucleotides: TGTGCCAGCAGACTACAGGGGCCCGGGGAGCTGTTTTTT. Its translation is CASRLQGPGELFF.